The clone carrying this TCR beta chain was found a few times. The entry originates in a study of blood T cell repertoires in COVID-19. At the level of the study: COVID-19 samples, acute and convalescent, were from the United States, Italy and Spain. PBMCs, B-cell-depleted T cells, or T cells were the source of the cDNA or gDNA that made up the material.

V was pared by 3 bases and J by 5 bases, with 4 bases of the junction left unmatched. CDR3 length: 15 residues. Germline values: CDR1 KGHSH, CDR2 LQKENI. TCRdb's copy holds only in-frame clones and misses some; the assay was immunoSEQ multiplex PCR. The table shows 45,000 to 55,000 clones, with about nine tenths occurring only once. The specimen was peripheral blood. This chain uses TRBV18 with TRBJ2-1; TRBD1 agrees at 10 bases. The source is a woman aged 40 to 50 with active COVID-19. The CDR3 DNA is TGTGCCAGCTCACCCGGGACAGGGGTAAACAATGAGCAGTTCTTC. Its translation is CASSPGTGVNNEQFF.